This entry describes one TCR beta chain. The antigen is undetermined. Primers included in the PCR were 60 Vbeta and 13 Jbeta primers. The repertoire was sequenced with immunoSEQ multiplex PCR; TCRdb's copy has only in-frame clones and lacks some. Here the sample spans over 150,000 clones, over 65% being singletons. The data are from a study of cytomegalovirus exposure and HLA in healthy donors. On the study more broadly: Earlier sequencing of about 179 million T cells yielded around 100 million unique TCR beta sequences. Assignment to the Caucasian-associated ancestry cluster applied to approximately 80% of the approximately 370 genotyped donors. The study's findings and limits: Data from an earlier analysis indicated that most TCR beta V segments were productive either about 87% or about 30% of the time. Association of some 18,000 TCR beta sequences with HLA alleles was found at 0.05 false discovery rate in a later analysis.

J gave up 1 base and V 7 bases, and 1 base lay outside the gene matches. The V gene's germline CDR1 is MDHEN and CDR2 SYDVKM. CDR3 length equals 14 residues. Specimen: PBMCs. The clonotype comes from a woman aged 60-75 years in good health and CMV-seropositive. The rearrangement joins TRBV28 to TRBJ2-3; TRBD2 aligns across 11 bases. In nucleotides, the CDR3 is TGTGCCAGCATACTAGCGGGAGGCACAGATACGCAGTATTTT. This encodes CASILAGGTDTQYF.